This TCR beta chain was identified during a study of T cells in Graves' hyperthyroidism and ophthalmopathy. Study in general: Peripheral blood samples were taken at initial diagnosis, prior to any treatment.

RNA transcripts gave rise to amplified TCR beta CDR3 regions. The study used the HTBI primer set for a first-round RT-PCR of the TCR CDR3. A single record per CDR3 protein comes from TCRdb applying MiXCR to the multiplex PCR reads. The profile covers about half a million distinct CDR3 sequences, with 20% to 25% appearing a single time and less than 65% taken by the ten largest. J was trimmed by 7 bases and V by 7 bases; bases with no gene match: 7. This CDR3 spans 13 amino acids. Germline-derived CDR1 and CDR2 are MNHNS and SASEGT. Study conclusions and caveats: Ophthalmopathy was told apart from stable hyperthyroidism by a 13 V-J model.

This clonotype has a handful of counts. Its antigen is unidentified. Criteria for exclusion of patients were uncontrolled infection, other autoimmune disease, pregnancy or lactation. PBMCs were collected from a 10 ml volume of fresh peripheral blood. The specimen sequenced was blood. This receptor was obtained from a woman in her 70s with Graves' ophthalmopathy. This chain uses TRBV6-1 with TRBJ2-1, with 7 bases lining up with TRBD2. CDR3 residues: CASMLPGGNEQFF. The CDR3 DNA reads as TGTGCCAGCATGCTACCGGGGGGAAATGAGCAGTTCTTC.